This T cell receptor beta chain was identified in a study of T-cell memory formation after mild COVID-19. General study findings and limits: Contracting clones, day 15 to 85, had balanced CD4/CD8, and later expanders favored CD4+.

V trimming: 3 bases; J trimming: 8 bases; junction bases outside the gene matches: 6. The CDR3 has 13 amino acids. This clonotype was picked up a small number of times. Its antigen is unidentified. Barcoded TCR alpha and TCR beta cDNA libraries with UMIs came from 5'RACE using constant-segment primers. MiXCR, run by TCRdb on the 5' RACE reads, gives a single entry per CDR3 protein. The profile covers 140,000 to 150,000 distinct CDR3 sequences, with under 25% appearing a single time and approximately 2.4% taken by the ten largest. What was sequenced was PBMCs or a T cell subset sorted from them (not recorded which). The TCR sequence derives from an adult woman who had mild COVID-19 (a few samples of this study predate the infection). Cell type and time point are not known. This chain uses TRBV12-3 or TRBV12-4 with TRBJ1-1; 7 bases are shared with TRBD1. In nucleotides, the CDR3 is TGTGCCAGCAGTTTTTCGACAGGGCGCGAAGCTTTCTTT. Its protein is CASSFSTGREAFF.